Listed below are T cell receptor beta chains from one sample, sequenced in a study of technical replicates of blood from several donors. Data came from immunoSEQ multiplex PCR; TCRdb stores just in-frame clones and leaves some out. The sample holds about 87,000 clones, around 95% seen once. The sequenced material came from T cells isolated from PBMCs. These receptor sequences come from a human donor in good health. The CDR3 runs from the conserved cysteine through the conserved F or W. D genes are given only for firm matches. Rows may omit the clone size; those that give it use once, few, many or a size class.

V gene	J gene	D gene	clone size	CDR3 DNA	CDR3 protein
TRBV10-3	TRBJ1-5	NA	NA	TGTGCCACCAGAGAGGGGAGAACTCAGCCCCAGCATTTT	CATREGRTQPQHF
TRBV6-5	TRBJ2-7	NA	NA	TGTGCCAGCAGTTGGGGGGGCCCCTACGAGCAGTACTTC	CASSWGGPYEQYF
TRBV5-4	TRBJ1-2	NA	NA	TGTGCCAGCAGCTTGGGCAGCTATGGCTACACCTTC	CASSLGSYGYTF
TRBV18	TRBJ2-2	TRBD1	NA	TGTGCCAGCTCACCACCGGGACAGCGTAGACCCGGGGAGCTGTTTTTT	CASSPPGQRRPGELFF
TRBV7-3	TRBJ2-1	NA	NA	TGTGCCAGCAGCTTCGACAGGAACTACAATGAGCAGTTCTTC	CASSFDRNYNEQFF
TRBV4-2	TRBJ2-1	TRBD2	NA	TGTGCCAGCAGCCAAGATAGGCTAGCGGGGTTCTTAGCTGATGAGCAGTTCTTC	CASSQDRLAGFLADEQFF
TRBV4-1	TRBJ2-4	TRBD1	NA	TGCGCCAGCAGCCTTACGATCAGGGGGTCGGCCAAAAACATTCAGTACTTC	CASSLTIRGSAKNIQYF
TRBV7-8	TRBJ2-1	NA	NA	TGTGCCAGCAGCAGTGCAGGGATTTACAATGAGCAGTTCTTC	CASSSAGIYNEQFF
TRBV28	TRBJ1-5	NA	NA	TGTGCCAGCTGGGACACTCATCAGCCCCAGCATTTT	CASWDTHQPQHF
TRBV5-4	TRBJ2-6	NA	NA	TGTGCCAGCAGCTTTAGTCTTCCTGGGGCCAACGTCCTGACTTTC	CASSFSLPGANVLTF
TRBV7-3	TRBJ2-7	NA	NA	TGTGCCAGCAGCTTATTTGGGCCGACCTACGAGCAGTACTTC	CASSLFGPTYEQYF
TRBV23-1	TRBJ2-1	TRBD1	NA	TGCGCCAGCAGTCAATTCCGGACAGGGCAGTACAATGAGCAGTTCTTC	CASSQFRTGQYNEQFF
TRBV5-4	TRBJ2-1	TRBD2	NA	TGTGCCAGCAGCCAACCTAGCGGGACAAATGAGCAGTTCTTC	CASSQPSGTNEQFF
TRBV4-3	TRBJ2-7	NA	NA	TGCGCCAGCAGCCAAAGAACAGGCTCCTACGAGCAGTACTTC	CASSQRTGSYEQYF
TRBV4-3	TRBJ2-3	NA	NA	TGCGCCAGCAGCCAGTCGTGGCAGAGCACAGATACGCAGTATTTT	CASSQSWQSTDTQYF
TRBV6-5	TRBJ1-2	NA	NA	TGTGCCAGCAGTCCACAGGGTAACTATGGCTACACCTTC	CASSPQGNYGYTF
TRBV30	TRBJ2-7	NA	once	TGTGCCTGGAGTGTACCCCCAACGGACGAGCAGTACTTC	CAWSVPPTDEQYF
TRBV4-1	TRBJ1-3	NA	NA	TGCGCCAGCAGCCAAGTCCGGTCTCGGGTCGCTGGAAACACCATATATTTT	CASSQVRSRVAGNTIYF
TRBV25-1	TRBJ2-1	TRBD2	NA	TGTGCCAGCAAGGGCCTAGCGGGAGACCATGAGCAGTTCTTC	CASKGLAGDHEQFF
TRBV25-1	TRBJ2-1	NA	NA	TGTGCCAGCAGTGGGACTTCCGGAGGGATAAATGAGCAGTTCTTC	CASSGTSGGINEQFF
TRBV19	TRBJ2-1	TRBD2	NA	TGTGCCAGTAGTATTGCCTCGGCTAGCGGGAGTGATACCGGGCAGTTCTTC	CASSIASASGSDTGQFF
TRBV11-3	TRBJ2-7	NA	NA	TGTGCCAGCAGCTCATCGGGACACCCCTACGAGCAGTACTTC	CASSSSGHPYEQYF
TRBV19	TRBJ2-1	TRBD2	NA	TGTGCCAGTAGTCCCGGGACTACCTCCTACAATGAGCAGTTCTTC	CASSPGTTSYNEQFF
TRBV29-1	TRBJ2-3	NA	NA	TGCAGCGTTGAAGGTCTCGGGGATACGCAGTATTTT	CSVEGLGDTQYF
TRBV11-2	TRBJ2-5	NA	NA	TGTGCCAGCAGCTTAGTAGGGGCGATTAAAGAGACCCAGTACTTC	CASSLVGAIKETQYF
TRBV10-3	TRBJ2-1	TRBD2	NA	TGTGCCATCAGTGAGAATAGCGGGAGGGCCACTGAGCAGTTCTTC	CAISENSGRATEQFF
TRBV4-3	TRBJ1-1	TRBD1	NA	TGCGCCAGCGGAACTACAGGGGAGAACACTGAAGCTTTCTTT	CASGTTGENTEAFF
TRBV19	TRBJ2-7	NA	NA	TGTGCCAGTAGTATGCCTGGACTGGGGAACGAGCAGTACTTC	CASSMPGLGNEQYF
TRBV10-3	TRBJ2-7	TRBD1	NA	TGTGCCATCAGCGACAGGGCACCTGACTACGAGCAGTACTTC	CAISDRAPDYEQYF